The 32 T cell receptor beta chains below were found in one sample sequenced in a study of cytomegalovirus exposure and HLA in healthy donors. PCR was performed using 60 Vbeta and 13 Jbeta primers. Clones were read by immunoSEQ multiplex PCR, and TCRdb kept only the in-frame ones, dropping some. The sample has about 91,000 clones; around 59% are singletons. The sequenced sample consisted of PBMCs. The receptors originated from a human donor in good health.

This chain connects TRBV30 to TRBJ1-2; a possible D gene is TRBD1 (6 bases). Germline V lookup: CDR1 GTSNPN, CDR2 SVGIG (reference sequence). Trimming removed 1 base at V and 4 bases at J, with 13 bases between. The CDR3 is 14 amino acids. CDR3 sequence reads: CAWSDRARGYGYTF. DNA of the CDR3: TGTGCCTGGAGTGACAGGGCACGGGGCTATGGCTACACCTTC.

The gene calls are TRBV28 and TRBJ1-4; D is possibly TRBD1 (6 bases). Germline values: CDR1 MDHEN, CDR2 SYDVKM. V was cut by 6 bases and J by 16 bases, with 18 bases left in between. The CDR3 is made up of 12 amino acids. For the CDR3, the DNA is TGTGCCAGCAGCCGGGAAAACAGGGAATGGTTTTTT. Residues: CASSRENREWFF.

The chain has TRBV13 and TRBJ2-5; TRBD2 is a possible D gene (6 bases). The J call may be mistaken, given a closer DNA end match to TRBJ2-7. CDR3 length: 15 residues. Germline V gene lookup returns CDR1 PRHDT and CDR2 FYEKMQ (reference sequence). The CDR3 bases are TGTGCCAGCAGCTTACGGTTAGCGGCCTCCTACGAGCAGTACTTC. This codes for CASSLRLAASYEQYF.

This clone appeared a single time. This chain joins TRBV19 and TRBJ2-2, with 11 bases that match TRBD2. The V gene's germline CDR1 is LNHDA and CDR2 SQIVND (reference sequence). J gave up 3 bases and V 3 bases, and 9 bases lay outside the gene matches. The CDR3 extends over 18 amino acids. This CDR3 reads CASSIQKGTSGDTGELFF. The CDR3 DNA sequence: TGTGCCAGTAGTATTCAAAAAGGGACTAGCGGTGACACCGGGGAGCTGTTTTTT.

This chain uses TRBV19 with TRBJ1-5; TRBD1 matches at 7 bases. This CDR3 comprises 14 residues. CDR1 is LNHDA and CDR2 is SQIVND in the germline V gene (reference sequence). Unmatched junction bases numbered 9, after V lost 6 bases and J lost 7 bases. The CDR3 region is CASRHRGFEQPQHF. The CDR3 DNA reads TGTGCCAGTAGGCACAGGGGATTTGAACAGCCCCAGCATTTT. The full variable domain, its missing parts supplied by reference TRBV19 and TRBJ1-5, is DGGITQSPKYLFRKEGQNVTLSCEQNLNHDAMYWYRQDPGQGLRLIYYSQIVNDFQKGDIAEGYSVSREKKESFPLTVTSAQKNPTAFYLCASRHRGFEQPQHFGDGTRLSIL.

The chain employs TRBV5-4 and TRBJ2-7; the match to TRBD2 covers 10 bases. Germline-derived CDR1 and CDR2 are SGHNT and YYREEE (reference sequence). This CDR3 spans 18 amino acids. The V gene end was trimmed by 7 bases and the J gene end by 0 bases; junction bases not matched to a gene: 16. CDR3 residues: CASAPRVSSGGSSYEQYF. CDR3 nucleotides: TGTGCCAGCGCACCTCGTGTTTCTAGCGGGGGCAGCTCCTACGAGCAGTACTTC.

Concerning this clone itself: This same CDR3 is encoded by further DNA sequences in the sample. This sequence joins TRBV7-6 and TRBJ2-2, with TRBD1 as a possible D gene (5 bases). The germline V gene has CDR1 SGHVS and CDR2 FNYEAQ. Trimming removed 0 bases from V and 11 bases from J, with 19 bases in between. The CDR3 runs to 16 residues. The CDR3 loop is CASSLAFQGKGGELFF. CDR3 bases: TGTGCCAGCAGCTTAGCCTTCCAGGGTAAGGGCGGAGAGCTGTTTTTT.

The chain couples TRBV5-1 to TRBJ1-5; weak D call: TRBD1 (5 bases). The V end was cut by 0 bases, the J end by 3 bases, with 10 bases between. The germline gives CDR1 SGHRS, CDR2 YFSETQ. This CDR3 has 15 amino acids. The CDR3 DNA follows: TGCGCCAGCAGCTTGGCACCAGGGTCCAATCAGCCCCAGCATTTT. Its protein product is CASSLAPGSNQPQHF. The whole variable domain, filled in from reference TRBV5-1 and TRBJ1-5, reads KAGVTQTPRYLIKTRGQQVTLSCSPISGHRSVSWYQQTPGQGLQFLFEYFSETQRNKGNFPGRFSGRQFSNSRSEMNVSTLELGDSALYLCASSLAPGSNQPQHFGDGTRLSIL.

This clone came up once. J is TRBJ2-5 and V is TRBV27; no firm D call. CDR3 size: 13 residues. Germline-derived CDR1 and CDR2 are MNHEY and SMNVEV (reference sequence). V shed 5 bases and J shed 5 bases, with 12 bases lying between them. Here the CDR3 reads CASSHRALETQYF. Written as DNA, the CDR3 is TGTGCCAGCAGTCACCGCGCTCTGGAGACCCAGTACTTC.

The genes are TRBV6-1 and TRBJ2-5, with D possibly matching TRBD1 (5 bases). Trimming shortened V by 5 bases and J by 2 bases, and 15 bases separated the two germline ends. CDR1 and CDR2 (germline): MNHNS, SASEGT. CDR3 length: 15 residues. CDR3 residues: CASSPNLGPQETQYF. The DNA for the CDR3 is TGTGCCAGCAGTCCCAACCTGGGGCCGCAAGAGACCCAGTACTTC.

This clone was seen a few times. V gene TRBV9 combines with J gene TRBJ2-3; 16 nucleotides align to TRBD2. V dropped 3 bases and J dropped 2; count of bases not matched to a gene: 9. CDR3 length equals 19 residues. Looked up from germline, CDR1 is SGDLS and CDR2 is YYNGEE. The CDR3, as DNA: TGTGCCAGCAGCGATCGAGAGGGACTAGCGGGGGGGCTCACAGATACGCAGTATTTT. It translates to CASSDREGLAGGLTDTQYF.

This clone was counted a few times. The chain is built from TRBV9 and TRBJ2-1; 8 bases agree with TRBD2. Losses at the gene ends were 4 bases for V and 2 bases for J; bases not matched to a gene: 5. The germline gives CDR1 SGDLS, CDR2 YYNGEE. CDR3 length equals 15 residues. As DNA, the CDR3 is TGTGCCAGCAGCCCGGGCGGGGGGACCTACAATGAGCAGTTCTTC. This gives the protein CASSPGGGTYNEQFF.

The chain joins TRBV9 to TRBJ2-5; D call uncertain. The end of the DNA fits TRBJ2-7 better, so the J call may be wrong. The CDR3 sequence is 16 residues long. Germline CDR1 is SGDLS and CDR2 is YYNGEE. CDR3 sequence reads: CASSVGARPQLYEQYF. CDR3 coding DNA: TGTGCCAGCAGCGTAGGGGCCCGTCCCCAACTCTACGAGCAGTACTTC.

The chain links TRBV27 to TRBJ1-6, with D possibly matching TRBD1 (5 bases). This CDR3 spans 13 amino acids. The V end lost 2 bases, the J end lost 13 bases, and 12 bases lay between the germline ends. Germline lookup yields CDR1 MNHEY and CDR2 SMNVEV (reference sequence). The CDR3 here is CASSLGQGFPLHF. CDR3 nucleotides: TGTGCCAGCAGTTTAGGACAAGGGTTCCCCCTCCACTTT.

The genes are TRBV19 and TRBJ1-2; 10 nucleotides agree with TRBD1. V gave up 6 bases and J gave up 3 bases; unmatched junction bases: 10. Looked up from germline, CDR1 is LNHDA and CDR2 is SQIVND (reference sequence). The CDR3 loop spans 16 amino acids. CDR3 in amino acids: CASSATGGAFDYGYTF. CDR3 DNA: TGTGCCAGTAGCGCGACAGGGGGCGCGTTTGACTATGGCTACACCTTC.

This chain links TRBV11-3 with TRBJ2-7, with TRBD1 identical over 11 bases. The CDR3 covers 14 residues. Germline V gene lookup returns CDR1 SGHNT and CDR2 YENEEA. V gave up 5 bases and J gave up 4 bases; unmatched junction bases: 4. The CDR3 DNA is TGTGCCAGCAGCGGACAGGGGGCTTTGTACGAGCAGTACTTC. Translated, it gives CASSGQGALYEQYF.

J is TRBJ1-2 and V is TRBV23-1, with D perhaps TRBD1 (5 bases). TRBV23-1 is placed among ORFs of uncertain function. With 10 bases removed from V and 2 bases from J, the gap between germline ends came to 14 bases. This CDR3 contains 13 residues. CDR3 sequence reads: CANLEGRNYGYTF. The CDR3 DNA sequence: TGCGCCAACTTGGAGGGACGGAACTATGGCTACACCTTC.

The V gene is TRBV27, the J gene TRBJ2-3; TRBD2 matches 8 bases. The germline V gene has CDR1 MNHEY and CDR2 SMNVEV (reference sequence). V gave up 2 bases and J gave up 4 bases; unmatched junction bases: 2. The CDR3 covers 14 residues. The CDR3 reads CASSLRLASDTQYF. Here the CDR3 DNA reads TGTGCCAGCAGTTTACGACTAGCGTCAGATACGCAGTATTTT.

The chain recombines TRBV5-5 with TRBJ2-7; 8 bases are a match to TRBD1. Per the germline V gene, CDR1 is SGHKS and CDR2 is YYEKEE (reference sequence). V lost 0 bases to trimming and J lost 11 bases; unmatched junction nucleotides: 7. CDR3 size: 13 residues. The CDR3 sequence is CASSLADRVLKYF. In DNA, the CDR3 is TGTGCCAGCAGCTTGGCGGACAGGGTCCTTAAGTACTTC. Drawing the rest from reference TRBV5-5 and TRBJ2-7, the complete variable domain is DAGVTQSPTHLIKTRGQQVTLRCSPISGHKSVSWYQQVLGQGPQFIFQYYEKEERGRGNFPDRFSARQFPNYSSELNVNALLLGDSALYLCASSLADRVLKYFGPGTRLTVT.

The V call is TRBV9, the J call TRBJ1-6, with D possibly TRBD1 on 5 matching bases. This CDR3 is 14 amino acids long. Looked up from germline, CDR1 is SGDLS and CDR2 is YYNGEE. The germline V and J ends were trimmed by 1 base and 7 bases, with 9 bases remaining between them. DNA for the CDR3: TGTGCCAGCAGCGTAAAAGGGGCGAATTCACCCCTCCACTTT. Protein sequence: CASSVKGANSPLHF.

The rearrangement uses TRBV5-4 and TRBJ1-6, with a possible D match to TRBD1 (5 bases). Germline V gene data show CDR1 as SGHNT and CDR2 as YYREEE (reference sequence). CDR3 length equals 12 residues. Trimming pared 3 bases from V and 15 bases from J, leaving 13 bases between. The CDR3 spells CASSSQGMVLHF. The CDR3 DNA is TGTGCCAGCAGCTCTCAGGGTATGGTCCTCCACTTT.

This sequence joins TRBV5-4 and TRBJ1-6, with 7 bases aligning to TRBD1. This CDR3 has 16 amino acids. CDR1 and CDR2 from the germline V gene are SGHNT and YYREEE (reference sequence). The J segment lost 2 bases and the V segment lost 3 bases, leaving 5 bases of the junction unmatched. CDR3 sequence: CASSSSGGTYNSPLHF. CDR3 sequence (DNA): TGTGCCAGCAGCTCATCAGGGGGAACCTATAATTCACCCCTCCACTTT.

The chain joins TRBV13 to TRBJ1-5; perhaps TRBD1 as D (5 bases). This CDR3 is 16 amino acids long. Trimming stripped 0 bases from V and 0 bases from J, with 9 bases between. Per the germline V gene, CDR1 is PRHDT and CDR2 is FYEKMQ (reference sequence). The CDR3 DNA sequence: TGTGCCAGCAGCTTAGGACCCAGGGATAGCAATCAGCCCCAGCATTTT. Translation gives CASSLGPRDSNQPQHF.

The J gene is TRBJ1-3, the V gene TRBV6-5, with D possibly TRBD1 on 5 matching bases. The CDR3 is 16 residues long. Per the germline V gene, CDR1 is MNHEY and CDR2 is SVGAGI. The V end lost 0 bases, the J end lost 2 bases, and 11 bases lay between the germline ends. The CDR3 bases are TGTGCCAGCAGTTACTCGCAGGGCCTCCCTGGAAACACCATATATTTT. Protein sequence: CASSYSQGLPGNTIYF.

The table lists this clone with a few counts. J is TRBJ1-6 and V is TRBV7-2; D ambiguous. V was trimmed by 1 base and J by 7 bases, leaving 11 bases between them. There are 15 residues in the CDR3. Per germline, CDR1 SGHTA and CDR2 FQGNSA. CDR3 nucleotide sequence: TGTGCCAGCAGCTTAGACCCGGGTTACAATTCACCCCTCCACTTT. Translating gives CASSLDPGYNSPLHF.

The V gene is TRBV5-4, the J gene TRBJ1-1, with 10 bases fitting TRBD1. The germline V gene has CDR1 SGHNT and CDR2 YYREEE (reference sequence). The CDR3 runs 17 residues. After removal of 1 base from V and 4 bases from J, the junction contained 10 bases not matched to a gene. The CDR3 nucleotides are TGTGCCAGCAGCTTGTCCATCCGACAGGGGGCGCGCACTGAAGCTTTCTTT. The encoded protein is CASSLSIRQGARTEAFF.

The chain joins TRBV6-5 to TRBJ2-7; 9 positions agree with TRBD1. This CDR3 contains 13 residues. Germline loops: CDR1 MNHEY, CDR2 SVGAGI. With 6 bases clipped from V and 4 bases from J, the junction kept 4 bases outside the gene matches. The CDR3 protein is CASRGGQGYEQYF. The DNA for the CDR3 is TGTGCCAGCAGGGGCGGACAGGGGTACGAGCAGTACTTC.

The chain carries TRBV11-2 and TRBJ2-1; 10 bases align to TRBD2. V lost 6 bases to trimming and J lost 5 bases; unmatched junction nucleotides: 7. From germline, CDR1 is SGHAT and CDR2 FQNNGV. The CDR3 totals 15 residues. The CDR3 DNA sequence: TGTGCCAGCAGGGGCAGCGGGGGGGTTAACAATGAGCAGTTCTTC. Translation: CASRGSGGVNNEQFF.

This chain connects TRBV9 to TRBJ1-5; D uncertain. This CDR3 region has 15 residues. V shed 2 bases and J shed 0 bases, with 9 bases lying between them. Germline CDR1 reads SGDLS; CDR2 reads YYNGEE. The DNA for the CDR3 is TGTGCCAGCAGCGTTAGCCCCTATAGCAATCAGCCCCAGCATTTT. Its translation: CASSVSPYSNQPQHF.

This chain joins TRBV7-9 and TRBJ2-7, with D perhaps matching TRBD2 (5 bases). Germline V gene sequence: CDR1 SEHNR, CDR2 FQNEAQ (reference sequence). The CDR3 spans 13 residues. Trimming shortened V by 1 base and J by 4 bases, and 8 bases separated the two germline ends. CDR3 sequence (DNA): TGTGCCAGCAGCTTAGGCGGGTTATACGAGCAGTACTTC. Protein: CASSLGGLYEQYF. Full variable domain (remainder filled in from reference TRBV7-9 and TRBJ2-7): DTGVSQNPRHKITKRGQNVTFRCDPISEHNRLYWYRQTLGQGPEFLTYFQNEAQLEKSRLLSDRFSAERPKGSFSTLEIQRTEQGDSAMYLCASSLGGLYEQYFGPGTRLTVT.

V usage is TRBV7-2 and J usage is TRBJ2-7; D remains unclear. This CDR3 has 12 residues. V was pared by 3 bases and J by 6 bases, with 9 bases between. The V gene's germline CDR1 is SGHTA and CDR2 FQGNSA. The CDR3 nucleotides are TGTGCCAGCAGCTTCAGTCTAGGCGAGCAGTACTTC. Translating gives CASSFSLGEQYF. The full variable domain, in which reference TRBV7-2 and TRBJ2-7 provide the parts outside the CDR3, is GAGVSQSPSNKVTEKGKDVELRCDPISGHTALYWYRQSLGQGLEFLIYFQGNSAPDKSGLPSDRFSAERTGGSVSTLTIQRTQQEDSAVYLCASSFSLGEQYFGPGTRLTVT.

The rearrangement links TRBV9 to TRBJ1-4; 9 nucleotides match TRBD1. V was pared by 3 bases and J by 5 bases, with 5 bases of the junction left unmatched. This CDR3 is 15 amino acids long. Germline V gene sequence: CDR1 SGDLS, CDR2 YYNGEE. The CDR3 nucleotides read TGTGCCAGCAGCGCCCTAGGGACAGGGAATGAAAAACTGTTTTTT. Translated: CASSALGTGNEKLFF.